This TCR beta chain was documented in a study of regulatory T cells in long-lasting Graves disease. Study conclusions and caveats: Persistent disease preferred TRBV28, TRBJ1-2 and TRBJ2-5. Only a small sample size was used, which may have cut accuracy. Among persistent patients, a larger number of public clonotypes were shared (about 3,000) than among newly diagnosed patients (about 970).

Construction of the TCR beta libraries employed iRepertoire HTBI primers in conjunction with Arm-PCR of CDR3 regions. TCRdb reprocessed the multiplex PCR reads via MiXCR and lists one record per CDR3 protein. The table lists 450,000 or so distinct CDR3 sequences, around 20% of them singletons, with 7% to 10% in the top ten. The time point is: persistent/refractory GD, antithyroid drugs over 5 years with positive TRAb. RNA from PBMCs was the source of the TCR library. Germline lookup yields CDR1 SGHVT and CDR2 SQSDAQ. The CDR3 spans 15 residues. V was clipped by 4 bases and J by 3 bases, with 13 bases between them. Regarding this clonotype: Its target is not known.

The source of this sequence is a female donor with Graves disease. The sample here was peripheral blood mononuclear cells (PBMCs), taken when the disease was refractory, from a patient treated with antithyroid drugs. The rearrangement uses TRBV7-4 and TRBJ2-1, with D possibly TRBD1 on 5 matching bases. In DNA form, the CDR3 reads TGTGCCAGCAGCTCGGACACGCTTGACTACAATGAGCAGTTCTTC. Its translation is CASSSDTLDYNEQFF.